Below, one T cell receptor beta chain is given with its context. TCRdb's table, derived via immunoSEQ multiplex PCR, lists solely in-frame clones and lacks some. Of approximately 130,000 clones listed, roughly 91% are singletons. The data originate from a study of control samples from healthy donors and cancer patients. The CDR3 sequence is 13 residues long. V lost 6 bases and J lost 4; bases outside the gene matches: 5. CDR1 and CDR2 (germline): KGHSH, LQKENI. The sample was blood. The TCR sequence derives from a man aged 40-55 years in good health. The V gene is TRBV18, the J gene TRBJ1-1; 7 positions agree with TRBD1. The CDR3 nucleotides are TGTGCCAGCTCTGGACAGGAGGGCACTGAAGCTTTCTTT. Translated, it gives CASSGQEGTEAFF. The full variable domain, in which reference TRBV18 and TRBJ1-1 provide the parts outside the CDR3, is NAGVMQNPRHLVRRRGQEARLRCSPMKGHSHVYWYRQLPEEGLKFMVYLQKENIIDESGMPKERFSAEFPKEGPSILRIQQVVRGDSAAYFCASSGQEGTEAFFGQGTRLTVV.